This paragraph reports one TCR beta chain. The antigen is unknown. The UMIs contained a 6-nucleotide sample barcode. They were added by template switching during cDNA synthesis. From the 5' RACE reads, TCRdb lists one entry per CDR3 protein and no DNA. Its table records around 380,000 distinct CDR3 sequences. These data come from a study of monozygotic twins with inflammatory bowel disease. CDR3 length: 16 amino acids. CDR1 is SGHRS, CDR2 YFSETQ, per germline. General study results and limits: Part of the variability in patient repertoires may have come from differing immunosuppressive treatments. It was in IBD patients that TCRbeta diversity (inverse Simpson) was lower than in healthy co-twins.

This TCR was recovered from a human donor with ulcerative colitis or Crohn's disease, or a healthy co-twin of an affected twin (not recorded which). Sequences were obtained from blood. The J gene is TRBJ1-1, the V gene TRBV5-1; no DNA is available, so the TRBD1 call from TCRdb remains unchecked. CDR3 residues: CASSLTPGTPSTEAFF.